These 29 T cell receptor beta chains were sequenced from one sample in a study of blood T cell repertoires in COVID-19. Generated by immunoSEQ multiplex PCR, the TCRdb table keeps only in-frame clones and is missing some. The sample yields about 82,000 clones, 82% seen once. The material sequenced was peripheral blood. These receptors were collected from a man aged 50 to 59 with active or convalescent COVID-19.

This chain joins TRBV7-8 and TRBJ1-4, with a possible D match to TRBD1 (5 bases). CDR3 length: 11 residues. Trimming cost V 8 bases and J 8 bases, with 9 bases left between them. The germline CDR1 and CDR2 sequences are SGHVS and FQNEAQ. The CDR3 bases are TGTGCCAGCGACAGTGCGGAAAAACTGTTTTTT. Translation gives CASDSAEKLFF.

The chain has TRBV7-9 and TRBJ2-1, with TRBD1 identical over 8 bases. Germline-derived CDR1 and CDR2 are SEHNR and FQNEAQ (reference sequence). The CDR3 runs to 15 residues. With V trimmed by 5 bases and J by 3 bases, 6 bases remained unmatched. This CDR3 reads CASSVAQGGYNEQFF. The CDR3 region has the DNA TGTGCCAGCAGCGTCGCACAGGGGGGCTACAATGAGCAGTTCTTC.

V gene TRBV5-1 combines with J gene TRBJ1-1; 8 bases line up with TRBD1. After removal of 0 bases from V and 4 bases from J, the junction contained 14 bases not matched to a gene. CDR3 length equals 18 residues. The germline gives CDR1 SGHRS, CDR2 YFSETQ. CDR3 coding DNA: TGCGCCAGCAGCTTGGAAGGACAGGGCAGGGGATTGGGCACTGAAGCTTTCTTT. Translation: CASSLEGQGRGLGTEAFF.

This chain links TRBV5-4 with TRBJ2-1; TRBD2 agrees at 13 bases. V was pared by 0 bases and J by 8 bases, with 11 bases of the junction left unmatched. Germline assignment: CDR1 SGHNT and CDR2 YYREEE (reference sequence). The CDR3 is made up of 18 amino acids. CDR3 in amino acids: CASSLALTSGGSGDEQFF. The CDR3 DNA reads TGTGCCAGCAGCTTGGCCCTGACTAGCGGGGGGTCAGGAGATGAGCAGTTCTTC.

The chain joins TRBV3-1 (or the pseudogene TRBV3-2) to TRBJ2-3, with D maybe TRBD2 (7 bases). The V end lost 4 bases, the J end lost 8 bases, and 16 bases lay between the germline ends. CDR1 is LGHDT, CDR2 YNNKEL, per germline (reference sequence). The CDR3 runs 14 residues. The CDR3 DNA sequence: TGTGCCAGCAGCCCCTCCGGGGGGCAGGGTACGCAGTATTTT. It is translated as CASSPSGGQGTQYF.

This chain connects TRBV18 to TRBJ2-1; D gene unclear. V was clipped by 2 bases and J by 5 bases, with 10 bases between them. This CDR3 comprises 14 residues. Germline CDR1 reads KGHSH; CDR2 reads LQKENI. The CDR3 coding sequence is TGTGCCAGCTCACCAGGTACCGTAGACAATGAGCAGTTCTTC. Its translation: CASSPGTVDNEQFF.

The rearrangement links TRBV19 to TRBJ1-4; the D gene is possibly TRBD1 (5 bases). Per the germline V gene, CDR1 is LNHDA and CDR2 is SQIVND (reference sequence). Deletions cut 5 bases from V and 3 bases from J, with 10 bases between. The CDR3 runs to 14 residues. CDR3 bases: TGTGCCAGTAGTGGGGCCGCGGCTAATGAAAAACTGTTTTTT. Translated, it gives CASSGAAANEKLFF.

The chain combines TRBV2 with TRBJ1-4, with TRBD1 identical over 8 bases. Germline V gives CDR1 SNHLY, CDR2 FYNNEI. J lost 3 bases, V lost 6 bases, and 6 bases had no gene match. This CDR3 is 15 amino acids long. CDR3 DNA: TGTGCCAGCAGAGCCCAACAGGGGGCTAATGAAAAACTGTTTTTT. The encoded protein is CASRAQQGANEKLFF. Full variable domain (outside the CDR3, taken from reference TRBV2 and TRBJ1-4): EPEVTQTPSHQVTQMGQEVILRCVPISNHLYFYWYRQILGQKVEFLVSFYNNEISEKSEIFDDQFSVERPDGSNFTLKIRSTKLEDSAMYFCASRAQQGANEKLFFGSGTQLSVL.

This clone was counted a few times. Here the CDR3 reads CASRGPGYYGYTF. In DNA form, the CDR3 reads TGTGCCAGCAGGGGGCCAGGATACTATGGCTACACCTTC. The chain combines TRBV28 with TRBJ1-2, with TRBD1 as a possible D gene (5 bases). The CDR3 loop spans 13 amino acids. The germline CDR1 and CDR2 sequences are MDHEN and SYDVKM. Trimming took off 6 bases at V and 3 bases at J, with 11 bases between the two ends.

The V and J genes are TRBV10-3 and TRBJ2-5, with TRBD1 identical over 9 bases. Germline V gives CDR1 ENHRY, CDR2 SYGVKD. The J segment lost 4 bases and the V segment lost 8 bases, leaving 2 bases of the junction unmatched. CDR3 size: 12 residues. CDR3 bases: TGTGCCATCGGGGACAGGGTAGAGACCCAGTACTTC. As protein: CAIGDRVETQYF.

The gene calls are TRBV19 and TRBJ1-2; no clear D gene. CDR1 is LNHDA and CDR2 is SQIVND in the germline V gene (reference sequence). V was clipped by 3 bases and J by 7 bases, with 9 bases between them. The CDR3 is 12 amino acids. CDR3 protein: CASSIFSGGYTF. As DNA, the CDR3 is TGTGCCAGTAGTATTTTCAGTGGTGGCTACACCTTC.

This chain joins TRBV15 and TRBJ2-3; 9 bases map to TRBD2. J lost 4 bases, V lost 4 bases, and 6 bases had no gene match. Germline V gene lookup returns CDR1 LNHNV and CDR2 YYDKDF (reference sequence). The CDR3 has 15 residues. The CDR3, as DNA: TGTGCCACCAGCACCCGACTAGCGGAGGCAGATACGCAGTATTTT. Protein sequence: CATSTRLAEADTQYF.

This clone has a single count. The chain uses TRBV6-6 and TRBJ1-4; D is uncertain. The CDR3 has 13 residues. The V gene's germline CDR1 is MNHNY and CDR2 SVGAGI (reference sequence). Trimming stripped 2 bases from V and 12 bases from J, with 13 bases between. DNA of the CDR3: TGTGCCAGCAGTTACGCCACGGGATTGGAACTGTTTTTT. Translated: CASSYATGLELFF.

V usage is TRBV5-1 and J usage is TRBJ2-3; 12 nucleotides agree with TRBD2. The germline CDR1 and CDR2 sequences are SGHRS and YFSETQ. The CDR3 covers 16 residues. Unmatched junction bases numbered 7, after V lost 4 bases and J lost 4 bases. CDR3 sequence reads: CASSPRTSGASDTQYF. For the CDR3, the DNA is TGCGCCAGCAGCCCCCGGACTAGCGGGGCGTCAGATACGCAGTATTTT.

This clone was recorded a few times. The chain links TRBV6-5 to TRBJ1-3; 9 nucleotides align to TRBD1. J was trimmed by 6 bases and V by 4 bases; bases with no gene match: 10. This CDR3 is 16 amino acids long. Germline CDR1 and CDR2: MNHEY and SVGAGI. This CDR3 reads CASSSLSGQGANTIYF. The CDR3, as DNA: TGTGCCAGCAGTTCCCTTTCGGGACAGGGTGCAAACACCATATATTTT.

CDR3: CAISESVSTEAFF. The CDR3 DNA is TGTGCCATCAGTGAGTCCGTTTCCACTGAAGCTTTCTTT. This chain connects TRBV10-3 to TRBJ1-1; no reliable D call. The CDR3 has 13 amino acids. Germline CDR1 and CDR2: ENHRY and SYGVKD. Trimming shortened V by 0 bases and J by 4 bases, and 6 bases separated the two germline ends.

The rearrangement uses TRBV2 and TRBJ1-1; D gene ambiguous. The CDR3 loop spans 13 amino acids. V lost 8 bases and J 0 bases, leaving 10 bases between the germline ends. Germline lookup yields CDR1 SNHLY and CDR2 FYNNEI. The CDR3 DNA follows: TGTGCCAGCGCCGGAGATTTGAACACTGAAGCTTTCTTT. This encodes CASAGDLNTEAFF.

The genes are TRBV24-1 and TRBJ2-7; the D gene is possibly TRBD1 (5 bases). The germline V gene encodes CDR1 KGHDR and CDR2 SFDVKD. The CDR3 spans 13 residues. Between the trimmed V and J ends, which lost 5 bases and 1 base, there was a span of 8 bases. CDR3: CATSGAGSYEQYF. In DNA, the CDR3 is TGTGCCACCAGTGGGGCAGGGTCCTACGAGCAGTACTTC.

By sample share, this clone is medium-sized (0.01 to 0.1%). The sample has other DNA sequences that encode this CDR3 too. V and J are TRBV5-1 and TRBJ2-7, with 9 bases identical to TRBD2. Germline V gene data show CDR1 as SGHRS and CDR2 as YFSETQ. The ends lost 0 bases at V and 4 bases at J; junction bases unmatched: 2. This CDR3 has 14 residues. The CDR3 DNA sequence: TGCGCCAGCAGCTTGGAAGCGGGGGGTTACGAGCAGTACTTC. Translated, it gives CASSLEAGGYEQYF.

V gene TRBV5-4 combines with J gene TRBJ1-1, with TRBD1 identical over 7 bases. The CDR3 is 14 amino acids. In germline, CDR1 is SGHNT, CDR2 YYREEE (reference sequence). J lost 1 base, V lost 4 bases, and 4 bases had no gene match. The CDR3 protein is CASSVGQPNTEAFF. The CDR3 DNA is TGTGCCAGCAGCGTGGGACAGCCGAACACTGAAGCTTTCTTT.

The chain is built from TRBV5-6 and TRBJ1-4; 7 nucleotides agree with TRBD1. The CDR3 is 16 amino acids. Germline CDR1 and CDR2: SGHDT and YYEEEE. Unmatched junction bases numbered 12, after V lost 2 bases and J lost 8 bases. The CDR3 loop reads CASSLVAVRGQEKLFF. The CDR3 region has the DNA TGTGCCAGCAGCTTAGTGGCCGTGAGGGGGCAAGAAAAACTGTTTTTT.

The gene calls are TRBV3-1 (or the pseudogene TRBV3-2) and TRBJ1-6; 9 bases agree with TRBD1. Per germline, CDR1 LGHDT and CDR2 YNNKEL (reference sequence). The CDR3 has 16 amino acids. The ends lost 1 base at V and 7 bases at J; junction bases unmatched: 5. CDR3 coding DNA: TGTGCCAGCAGCCAAGGATCCGGGACAGGGAATTCACCCCTCCACTTT. It translates to CASSQGSGTGNSPLHF.

The chain uses TRBV11-2 and TRBJ1-1; no clear D gene. The CDR3 runs to 14 residues. V was clipped by 1 base and J by 7 bases, with 13 bases between them. Germline CDR1 is SGHAT and CDR2 is FQNNGV. CDR3 protein: CASSLGIPYGEAFF. The CDR3 nucleotides are TGTGCCAGCAGCTTAGGAATCCCCTATGGTGAAGCTTTCTTT.

V and J are TRBV3-1 (or the pseudogene TRBV3-2) and TRBJ2-4, with TRBD2 matching 12 bases. Looked up from germline, CDR1 is LGHDT and CDR2 is YNNKEL (reference sequence). CDR3 length: 19 residues. J was trimmed by 2 bases and V by 4 bases; bases with no gene match: 12. This CDR3 is CASSPHSSGGAGTKNIQYF. Here the CDR3 DNA reads TGTGCCAGCAGCCCTCATTCTAGCGGGGGGGCCGGGACCAAAAACATTCAGTACTTC.

V usage is TRBV28 and J usage is TRBJ1-1; a weak D match, TRBD1 (5 bases). Germline CDR1 MDHEN, CDR2 SYDVKM. CDR3 length equals 12 residues. Trimming left V 6 bases short and J 5 bases short, with 10 bases between. The CDR3: CASSPGGTEAFF. The CDR3 DNA is TGTGCCAGCAGCCCGGGGGGGACTGAAGCTTTCTTT.

This clone was detected a few times. V and J are TRBV7-2 and TRBJ1-5; D is perhaps TRBD1 (5 bases). CDR3 length: 13 residues. V was pared by 5 bases and J by 7 bases, with 12 bases between. The germline gives CDR1 SGHTA, CDR2 FQGNSA. The CDR3 is CASSPQGSQPQHF. The CDR3 nucleotides read TGTGCCAGCAGCCCCCAGGGTTCCCAGCCCCAGCATTTT.

This sequence joins TRBV27 and TRBJ2-7; possibly TRBD1 for D (5 bases). The V gene lost 8 bases and the J gene lost 3 bases, with 14 bases spanning the gap. The germline V gene encodes CDR1 MNHEY and CDR2 SMNVEV (reference sequence). The CDR3 consists of 13 residues. The CDR3 sequence: CASSPRQGYEQYV. CDR3 nucleotide sequence: TGTGCCAGCTCACCCCGCCAGGGCTACGAGCAGTACGTC.

This clone was picked up one time. This sequence joins TRBV7-6 and TRBJ2-1; 10 bases agree with TRBD1. The CDR3 has 14 amino acids. The V and J ends lost 4 bases and 7 bases, in that order; junction bases with no gene match: 4. CDR1 and CDR2 (germline): SGHVS, FNYEAQ. CDR3 region: CASSWGQGMNEQFF. The CDR3 region has the DNA TGTGCCAGCAGCTGGGGACAGGGGATGAATGAGCAGTTCTTC.

The chain links TRBV6-6 to TRBJ1-1, with 8 nucleotides matching TRBD1. This CDR3 is built from 16 residues. V was pared by 6 bases and J by 0 bases, with 9 bases of the junction left unmatched. The germline CDR1 and CDR2 sequences are MNHNY and SVGAGI (reference sequence). The CDR3 protein is CASSFDRTGLNTEAFF. For the CDR3, the DNA is TGTGCCAGCAGCTTCGACCGGACAGGGTTGAACACTGAAGCTTTCTTT.